The 21 T cell receptor beta chains presented below share a single source sample, sequenced in a study of post-analysis software for immune sequencing data. The study, taken as a whole, reports: A few TRBV segments occurring more often in patients than controls included TRBV5-6, TRBV5-1 and TRBV20-1.

No antigen has been assigned to these receptors. Unique-molecular-identifier-tagged TCR beta cDNA libraries were used. TCRdb re-called the PCR reads with MiXCR, one entry per CDR3 protein. The table records fewer than 850,000 distinct CDR3 sequences, approximately 30% of them present only once. The specimen was blood. The source is a girl aged 5 to 17 with multiple sclerosis.

This chain joins TRBV6-1 and TRBJ2-3; 15 bases map to TRBD2. V was pared by 6 bases and J by 5 bases, with 9 bases of the junction left unmatched. The CDR3 extends over 17 amino acids. Per germline, CDR1 MNHNS and CDR2 SASEGT. CDR3 region: CASSRGPGLAGGDTQYF. The CDR3 nucleotides read TGTGCCAGCAGCCGGGGCCCGGGACTAGCGGGGGGAGATACGCAGTATTTT.

The rearrangement joins TRBV27 to TRBJ2-3; the match to TRBD2 covers 13 bases. The V gene's germline CDR1 is MNHEY and CDR2 SMNVEV (reference sequence). The CDR3 extends over 20 amino acids. V shed 6 bases and J 3 bases; nucleotides not matched to a gene: 18. The CDR3 region is CASRTRWKTGTSGKTDTQYF. The CDR3 DNA follows: TGTGCCAGCAGAACGCGCTGGAAGACCGGGACTAGCGGGAAGACAGATACGCAGTATTTT.

The genes are TRBV7-2 and TRBJ2-5; D might be TRBD2 (5 bases). V dropped 5 bases and J dropped 5 bases, with 15 bases sitting between them. Per the germline V gene, CDR1 is SGHTA and CDR2 is FQGNSA. The CDR3 has 14 residues. CDR3 in DNA: TGTGCCAGCAGCAGGGAATTCAGAGGGGAGACCCAGTACTTC. This gives the protein CASSREFRGETQYF.

Of note for this clonotype: This may arise from a read error, as a much more abundant clone is one base away. This chain uses TRBV15 with TRBJ2-3; TRBD1 agrees at 7 bases. Germline CDR1 is LNHNV and CDR2 is YYDKDF (reference sequence). The CDR3 extends over 14 amino acids. CDR3 sequence reads: CATGQDYSTDAQYF. CDR3 sequence (DNA): TGTGCCACCGGACAGGATTATAGCACAGATGCGCAGTATTTT.

Only a few counts were recorded for this clonotype. The DNA of the CDR3 is TGCAGTGCTAGACGATCGGACATGGCGGCTGGGGCCAACGTCCTGACTTTC. The encoded protein is CSARRSDMAAGANVLTF. The chain joins TRBV20-1 to TRBJ2-6; D may be TRBD1 (5 bases). The V end lost 2 bases, the J end lost 2 bases, and 16 bases lay between the germline ends. Germline lookup yields CDR1 DFQATT and CDR2 SNEGSKA (reference sequence). The CDR3 extends over 17 amino acids.

The chain couples TRBV5-1 to TRBJ2-5; either TRBD1 or TRBD2 may supply D (5 bases each). Germline V CDR1 and CDR2: SGHRS, YFSETQ. This CDR3 is 13 amino acids long. Between the trimmed V and J ends, which lost 4 bases and 3 bases, there was a span of 10 bases. CDR3: CASSPGAKETQYF. The CDR3 DNA is TGCGCCAGCAGCCCCGGGGCGAAAGAGACCCAGTACTTC.

This sequence joins TRBV20-1 and TRBJ2-3; a possible D gene is TRBD2 (6 bases). Germline CDR1 and CDR2: DFQATT and SNEGSKA (reference sequence). This CDR3 is built from 14 residues. V lost 3 bases, J lost 7 bases, and 17 bases lay in between. The CDR3 region is CSARGGPQGNTQYF. As DNA, the CDR3 is TGCAGTGCTAGGGGGGGACCCCAGGGAAATACGCAGTATTTT.

The chain has TRBV11-2 and TRBJ2-6, with D possibly matching TRBD1 (5 bases). From germline, CDR1 is SGHAT and CDR2 FQNNGV. This CDR3 contains 18 residues. V was pared by 1 base and J by 0 bases, with 13 bases between. The chain's CDR3 is CASSLVGEDSSGANVLTF. CDR3 in DNA: TGTGCCAGCAGCTTAGTAGGGGAAGACAGCTCTGGGGCCAACGTCCTGACTTTC.

The genes are TRBV7-2 and TRBJ2-3; the D gene is possibly TRBD2 (6 bases). The CDR3 is made up of 14 amino acids. The V gene's germline CDR1 is SGHTA and CDR2 FQGNSA. With 1 base removed from V and 7 bases from J, the gap between germline ends came to 12 bases. The CDR3 spells CASSLVRDSNTQYF. CDR3 nucleotides: TGTGCCAGCAGCTTAGTTCGGGACTCAAATACGCAGTATTTT.

In this sample, this clonotype turned up a few times. The rearrangement links TRBV20-1 to TRBJ2-1; D is unresolved. Between the trimmed V and J ends, which lost 5 bases and 0 bases, there was a span of 8 bases. CDR3 length equals 13 residues. Germline V CDR1 and CDR2: DFQATT, SNEGSKA (reference sequence). CDR3 sequence (DNA): TGCAGTGCTGGCCAGTTCTCCTACAATGAGCAGTTCTTC. This codes for CSAGQFSYNEQFF.

This clonotype was counted between two and nine times. V usage is TRBV7-9 and J usage is TRBJ2-1; D perhaps matches TRBD2 (6 bases). The CDR3 loop spans 16 amino acids. Trimming stripped 7 bases from V and 8 bases from J, with 24 bases between. The germline V gene has CDR1 SEHNR and CDR2 FQNEAQ (reference sequence). This CDR3 is CASTHRGRRASDEQFF. DNA for the CDR3: TGTGCCAGCACCCATAGAGGGAGGAGGGCCTCGGATGAGCAGTTCTTC.

This clonotype came up many times. This sequence joins TRBV7-2 and TRBJ2-3; perhaps TRBD1 as D (5 bases). This CDR3 comprises 14 residues. V gave up 1 base and J gave up 2 bases, with 7 bases separating them. Per germline, CDR1 SGHTA and CDR2 FQGNSA. CDR3 in amino acids: CASSLGQPTDTQYF. DNA for the CDR3: TGTGCCAGCAGCTTAGGACAGCCCACAGATACGCAGTATTTT.

Here the CDR3 DNA reads TGTGCCAGCAGCCATGTAAGACAGGGTCGGCAAGAGACCCAGTACTTC. It yields the protein CASSHVRQGRQETQYF. This sequence joins TRBV3-1 and TRBJ2-5, with 7 bases identical to TRBD1. The germline gives CDR1 LGHDT, CDR2 YNNKEL (reference sequence). Trimming at V came to 3 bases and at J to 2 bases, leaving 9 bases not matched to a gene. This CDR3 has 16 amino acids.

J is TRBJ1-2 and V is TRBV6-2 or TRBV6-3; weak D call: TRBD1 (5 bases). The CDR3 covers 15 residues. V was pared by 7 bases and J by 2 bases, with 17 bases between. Looked up from germline, CDR1 is MNHEY and CDR2 is SVGEGT. CDR3 loop: CASTWRVTENYGYTF. The CDR3 bases are TGTGCCAGCACCTGGAGGGTGACAGAAAACTATGGCTACACCTTC.

The V call is TRBV12-3 or TRBV12-4, the J call TRBJ2-4; possibly TRBD1 or TRBD2 for D (6 bases each). Trimming left V 6 bases short and J 0 bases short, with 21 bases between. The CDR3 totals 18 residues. The CDR3 here is CASSQRWSGGLAKNIQYF. DNA for the CDR3: TGTGCCAGCAGCCAAAGGTGGTCTGGGGGGCTAGCCAAAAACATTCAGTACTTC.

J is TRBJ1-5 and V is TRBV29-1; D may be TRBD1 (5 bases). This CDR3 comprises 13 residues. The germline V gene has CDR1 SQVTM and CDR2 ANQGSEA. Trimming took off 4 bases at V and 6 bases at J, with 13 bases between the two ends. The CDR3 loop reads CSVGTGRGQPQHF. In nucleotides, the CDR3 is TGCAGCGTTGGAACGGGTAGGGGTCAGCCCCAGCATTTT.

This clonotype was observed a handful of times. The chain employs TRBV29-1 and TRBJ2-5, with 11 bases matching TRBD2. Trimming at V came to 4 bases and at J to 3 bases, leaving 25 bases not matched to a gene. This CDR3 is built from 21 residues. Per the germline V gene, CDR1 is SQVTM and CDR2 is ANQGSEA. The CDR3 spells CSVAAGSGRASLGLAEETQYF. CDR3 nucleotide sequence: TGCAGCGTTGCCGCAGGTAGCGGGAGGGCCTCCCTCGGTTTGGCCGAAGAGACCCAGTACTTC.

The chain recombines TRBV2 with TRBJ1-6; 10 bases align to TRBD1. Germline V gene data show CDR1 as SNHLY and CDR2 as FYNNEI. This CDR3 comprises 15 residues. The V segment lost 3 bases and the J segment 9 bases; nucleotides outside the gene matches: 5. The CDR3 DNA reads TGTGCCAGCAGTGACGGGGGGGACAGGGGTTCACCCCTCCACTTT. Translated: CASSDGGDRGSPLHF.

J is TRBJ1-5 and V is TRBV6-1, with D hard to call. The V gene lost 8 bases and the J gene lost 5 bases, with 13 bases spanning the gap. The CDR3 loop spans 13 amino acids. CDR1 is MNHNS and CDR2 is SASEGT in the germline V gene. The CDR3 spells CASRGSGDQPQHF. The CDR3 bases are TGTGCCAGCCGCGGGTCCGGGGATCAGCCCCAGCATTTT.

The chain uses TRBV9 and TRBJ1-2; TRBD1 might be the D (5 bases). Trimming removed 2 bases from V and 3 bases from J, with 11 bases in between. CDR1 and CDR2 (germline): SGDLS, YYNGEE. This CDR3 is built from 14 residues. The CDR3 nucleotides read TGTGCCAGCAGCGTGGCAGGACAAGACTATGGCTACACCTTC. This encodes CASSVAGQDYGYTF.

This clonotype was counted a few times. CDR3: CASSKTRILSTYEQFF. CDR3 DNA: TGTGCCAGCAGTAAGACTAGGATCTTATCGACATATGAGCAGTTCTTC. The chain carries TRBV28 and TRBJ2-1, with a tentative D call TRBD2 (6 bases). Germline V lookup: CDR1 MDHEN, CDR2 SYDVKM. V lost 5 bases and J 8 bases, leaving 22 bases between the germline ends. The CDR3 length is 16 residues.